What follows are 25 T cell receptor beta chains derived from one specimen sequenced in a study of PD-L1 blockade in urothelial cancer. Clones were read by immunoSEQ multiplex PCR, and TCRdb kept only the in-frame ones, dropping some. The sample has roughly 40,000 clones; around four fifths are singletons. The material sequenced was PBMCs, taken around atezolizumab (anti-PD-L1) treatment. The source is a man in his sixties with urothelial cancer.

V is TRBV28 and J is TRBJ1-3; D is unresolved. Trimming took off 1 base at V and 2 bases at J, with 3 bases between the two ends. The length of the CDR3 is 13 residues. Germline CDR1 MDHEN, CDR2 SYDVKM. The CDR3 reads CASSLSAGNTIYF. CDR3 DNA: TGTGCCAGCAGTTTATCGGCTGGAAACACCATATATTTT.

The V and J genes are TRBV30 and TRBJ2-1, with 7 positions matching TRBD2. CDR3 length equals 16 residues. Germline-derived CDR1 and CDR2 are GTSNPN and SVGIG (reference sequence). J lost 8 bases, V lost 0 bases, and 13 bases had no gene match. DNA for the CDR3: TGTGCCTGGAGTGTACGGAGGACTAGGGCCACGGATGAGCAGTTCTTC. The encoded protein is CAWSVRRTRATDEQFF.

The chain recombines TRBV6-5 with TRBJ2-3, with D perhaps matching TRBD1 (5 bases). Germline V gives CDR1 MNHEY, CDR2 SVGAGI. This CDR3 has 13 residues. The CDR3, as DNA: TGTAGGCAAGGGGCGAGTGGCACAGATACGCAGTATTTT. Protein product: CRQGASGTDTQYF.

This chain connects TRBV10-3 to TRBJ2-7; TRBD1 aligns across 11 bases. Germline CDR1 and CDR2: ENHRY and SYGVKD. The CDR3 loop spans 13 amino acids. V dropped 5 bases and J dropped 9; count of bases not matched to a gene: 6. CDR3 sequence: CAISPGQGVRQYF. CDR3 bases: TGTGCCATCAGTCCGGGACAGGGGGTTCGGCAGTACTTC.

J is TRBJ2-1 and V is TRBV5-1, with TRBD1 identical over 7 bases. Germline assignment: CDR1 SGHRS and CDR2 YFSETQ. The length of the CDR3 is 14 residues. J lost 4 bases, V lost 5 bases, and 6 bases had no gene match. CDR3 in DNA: TGCGCCAGCAGACCGGACAGGAGTTACAATGAGCAGTTCTTC. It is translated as CASRPDRSYNEQFF. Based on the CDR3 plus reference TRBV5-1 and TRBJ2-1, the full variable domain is KAGVTQTPRYLIKTRGQQVTLSCSPISGHRSVSWYQQTPGQGLQFLFEYFSETQRNKGNFPGRFSGRQFSNSRSEMNVSTLELGDSALYLCASRPDRSYNEQFFGPGTRLTVL.

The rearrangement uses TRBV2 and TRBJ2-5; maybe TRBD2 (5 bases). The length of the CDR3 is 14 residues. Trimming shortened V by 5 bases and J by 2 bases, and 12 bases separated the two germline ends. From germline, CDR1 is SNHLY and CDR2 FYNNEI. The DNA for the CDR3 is TGTGCCAGCAGTCCCCTGGGAGATCAAGAGACCCAGTACTTC. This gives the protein CASSPLGDQETQYF.

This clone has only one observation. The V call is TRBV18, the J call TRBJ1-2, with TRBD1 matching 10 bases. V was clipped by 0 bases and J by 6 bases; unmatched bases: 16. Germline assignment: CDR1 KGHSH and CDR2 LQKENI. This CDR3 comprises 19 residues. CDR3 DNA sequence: TGTGCCAGCTCACCACCGGGGGCTATTGGGACAGGGGAATCGGATGGCTACACCTTC. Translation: CASSPPGAIGTGESDGYTF.

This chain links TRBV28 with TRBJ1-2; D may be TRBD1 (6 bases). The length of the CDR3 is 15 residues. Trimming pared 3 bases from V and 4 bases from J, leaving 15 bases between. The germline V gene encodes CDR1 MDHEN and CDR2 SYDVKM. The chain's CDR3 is CASSFQGRGSYGYTF. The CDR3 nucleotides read TGTGCCAGCAGTTTCCAGGGGCGAGGATCCTATGGCTACACCTTC.

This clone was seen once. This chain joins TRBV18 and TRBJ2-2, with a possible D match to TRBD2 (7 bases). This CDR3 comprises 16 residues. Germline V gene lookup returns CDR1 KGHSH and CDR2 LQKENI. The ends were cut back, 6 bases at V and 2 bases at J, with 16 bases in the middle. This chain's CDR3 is CASSPDSGTNTGELFF. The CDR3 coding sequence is TGTGCCAGCTCCCCGGACAGCGGGACTAACACCGGGGAGCTGTTTTTT.

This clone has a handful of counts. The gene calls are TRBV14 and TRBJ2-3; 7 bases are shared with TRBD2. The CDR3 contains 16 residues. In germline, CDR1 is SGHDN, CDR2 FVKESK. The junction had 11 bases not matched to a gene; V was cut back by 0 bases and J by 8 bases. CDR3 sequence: CASSQDPSGVPSTQYF. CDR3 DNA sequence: TGTGCCAGCAGCCAAGACCCCAGCGGGGTCCCCAGTACGCAGTATTTT.

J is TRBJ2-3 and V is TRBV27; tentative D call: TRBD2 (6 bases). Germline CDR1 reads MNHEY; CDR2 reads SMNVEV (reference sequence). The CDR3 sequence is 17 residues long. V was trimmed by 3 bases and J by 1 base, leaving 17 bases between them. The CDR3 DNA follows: TGTGCCAGCAGTTTGGGATCACCGGGACTTCGCACAGATACGCAGTATTTT. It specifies CASSLGSPGLRTDTQYF.

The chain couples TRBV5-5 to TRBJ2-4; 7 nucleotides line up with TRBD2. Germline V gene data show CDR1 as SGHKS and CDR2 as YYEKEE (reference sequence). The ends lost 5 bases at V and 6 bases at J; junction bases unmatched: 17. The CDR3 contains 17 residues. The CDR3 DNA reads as TGTGCCAGCAGACTTACCGGGACTACCTCTCTTGGAAACATTCAGTACTTC. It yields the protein CASRLTGTTSLGNIQYF.

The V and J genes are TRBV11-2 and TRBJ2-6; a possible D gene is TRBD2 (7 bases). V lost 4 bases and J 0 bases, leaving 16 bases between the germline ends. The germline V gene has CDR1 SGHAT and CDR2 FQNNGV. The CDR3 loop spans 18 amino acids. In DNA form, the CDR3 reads TGTGCCAGCAGCTCCTGGGGGGGGCAGTTCTCTGGGGCCAACGTCCTGACTTTC. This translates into CASSSWGGQFSGANVLTF.

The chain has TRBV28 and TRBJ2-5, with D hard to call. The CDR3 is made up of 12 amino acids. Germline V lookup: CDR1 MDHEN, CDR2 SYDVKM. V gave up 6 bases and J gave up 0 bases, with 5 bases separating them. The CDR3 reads CASSLYQETQYF. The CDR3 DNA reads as TGTGCCAGCAGCTTGTACCAAGAGACCCAGTACTTC.

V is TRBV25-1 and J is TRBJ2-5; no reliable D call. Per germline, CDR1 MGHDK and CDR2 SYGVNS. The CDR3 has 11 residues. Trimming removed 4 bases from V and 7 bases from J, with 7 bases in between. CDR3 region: CASSATWTQYF. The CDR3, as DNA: TGTGCCAGCAGTGCCACTTGGACCCAGTACTTC. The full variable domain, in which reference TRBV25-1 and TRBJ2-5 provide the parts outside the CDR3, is EADIYQTPRYLVIGTGKKITLECSQTMGHDKMYWYQQDPGMELHLIHYSYGVNSTEKGDLSSESTVSRIRTEHFPLTLESARPSHTSQYLCASSATWTQYFGPGTRLLVL.

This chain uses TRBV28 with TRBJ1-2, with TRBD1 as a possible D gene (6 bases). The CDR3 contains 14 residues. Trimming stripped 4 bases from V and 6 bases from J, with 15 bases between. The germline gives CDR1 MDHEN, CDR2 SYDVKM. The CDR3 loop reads CASSSVDSRDGYTF. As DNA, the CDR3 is TGTGCCAGCAGTTCAGTGGACAGTAGGGATGGCTACACCTTC.

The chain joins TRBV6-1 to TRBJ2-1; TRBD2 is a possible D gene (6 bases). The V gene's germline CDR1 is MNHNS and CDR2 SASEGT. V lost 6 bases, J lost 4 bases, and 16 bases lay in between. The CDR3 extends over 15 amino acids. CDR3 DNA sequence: TGTGCCAGCAGGGAGGGGTCCTCCTTATACAATGAGCAGTTCTTC. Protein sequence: CASREGSSLYNEQFF.

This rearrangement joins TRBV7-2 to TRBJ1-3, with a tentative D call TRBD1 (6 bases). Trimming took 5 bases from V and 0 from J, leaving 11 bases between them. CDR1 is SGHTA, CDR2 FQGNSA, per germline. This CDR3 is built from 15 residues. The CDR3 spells CASSLDRLSGNTIYF. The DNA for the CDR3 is TGTGCCAGCAGCCTGGACAGACTCTCTGGAAACACCATATATTTT. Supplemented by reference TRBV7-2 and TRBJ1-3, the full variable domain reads GAGVSQSPSNKVTEKGKDVELRCDPISGHTALYWYRQSLGQGLEFLIYFQGNSAPDKSGLPSDRFSAERTGGSVSTLTIQRTQQEDSAVYLCASSLDRLSGNTIYFGEGSWLTVV.

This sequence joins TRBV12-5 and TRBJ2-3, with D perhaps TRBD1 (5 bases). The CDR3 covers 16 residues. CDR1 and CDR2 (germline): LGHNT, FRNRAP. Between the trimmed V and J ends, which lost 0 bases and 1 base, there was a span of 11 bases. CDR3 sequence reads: CASGLVTGRGTDTQYF. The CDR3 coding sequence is TGTGCTAGTGGTTTGGTAACCGGCAGGGGCACAGATACGCAGTATTTT.

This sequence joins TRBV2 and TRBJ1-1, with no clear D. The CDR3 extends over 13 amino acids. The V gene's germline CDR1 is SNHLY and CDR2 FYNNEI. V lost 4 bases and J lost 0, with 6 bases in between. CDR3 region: CASSGTVNTEAFF. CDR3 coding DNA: TGTGCCAGCAGTGGAACGGTGAACACTGAAGCTTTCTTT. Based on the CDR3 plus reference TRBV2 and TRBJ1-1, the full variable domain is EPEVTQTPSHQVTQMGQEVILRCVPISNHLYFYWYRQILGQKVEFLVSFYNNEISEKSEIFDDQFSVERPDGSNFTLKIRSTKLEDSAMYFCASSGTVNTEAFFGQGTRLTVV.

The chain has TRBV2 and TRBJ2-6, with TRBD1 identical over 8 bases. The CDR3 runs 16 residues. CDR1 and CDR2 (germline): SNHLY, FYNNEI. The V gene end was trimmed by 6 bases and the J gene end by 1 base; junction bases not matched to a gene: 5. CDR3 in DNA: TGTGCCAGCAGGACAGGGGATGGGTCTGGGGCCAACGTCCTGACTTTC. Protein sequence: CASRTGDGSGANVLTF.

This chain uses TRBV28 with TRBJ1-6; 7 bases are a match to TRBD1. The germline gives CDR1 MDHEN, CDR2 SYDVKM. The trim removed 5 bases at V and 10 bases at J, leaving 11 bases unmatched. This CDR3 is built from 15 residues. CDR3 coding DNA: TGTGCCAGCAGTCCCCAGACAGGGTTAAACTCACCCCTCCACTTT. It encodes CASSPQTGLNSPLHF.

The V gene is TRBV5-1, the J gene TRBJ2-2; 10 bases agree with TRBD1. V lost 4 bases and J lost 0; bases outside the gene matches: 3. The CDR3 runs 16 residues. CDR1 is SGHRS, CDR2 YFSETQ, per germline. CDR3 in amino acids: CASSPGQGANTGELFF. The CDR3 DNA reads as TGCGCCAGCAGCCCAGGACAGGGGGCGAACACCGGGGAGCTGTTTTTT.

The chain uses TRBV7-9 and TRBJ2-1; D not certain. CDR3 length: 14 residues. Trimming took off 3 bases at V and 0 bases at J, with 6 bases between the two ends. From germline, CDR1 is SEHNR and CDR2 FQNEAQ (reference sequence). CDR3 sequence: CASSFGGSYNEQFF. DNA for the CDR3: TGTGCCAGCAGCTTCGGTGGCTCCTACAATGAGCAGTTCTTC.

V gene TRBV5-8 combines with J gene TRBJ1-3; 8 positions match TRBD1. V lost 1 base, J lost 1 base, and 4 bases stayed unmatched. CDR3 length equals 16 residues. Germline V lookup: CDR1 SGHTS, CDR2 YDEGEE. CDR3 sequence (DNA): TGTGCCAGCAGCTTGACAGGGGGATTATCTGGAAACACCATATATTTT. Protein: CASSLTGGLSGNTIYF.